A single T cell receptor (beta chain) is shown here with its context. Its target is unknown. CDR3 length: 15 amino acids. The germline V gene encodes CDR1 MDHEN and CDR2 SYDVKM. The sample is drawn from a study of blood T cells in healthy people across ages. Findings of the study overall: Those diversity estimates obtained from one million T cells were thought to be underestimates.

Through a sample-barcoded 5' primer and a J-beta primer mix, a second PCR was run for about 6 to 11 cycles. TCRdb re-derived calls from the 5' RACE reads in MiXCR, one entry per CDR3 protein. The data hold 550,000 to 600,000 distinct CDR3 sequences, with roughly 48% observed a single time. The TCR was taken from an older man in good health. The sample was blood. The chain uses TRBV28 and TRBJ2-1; 14 bases fit TRBD2. TRBJ2-7 explains the end of the DNA better; the J call may be wrong. The CDR3 DNA sequence: TGTGCCAGCACCTCCGGGACTAGCGGGGGTTACGAGCAGTACTTC. Residues: CASTSGTSGGYEQYF.